This TCR beta chain was found in a study of blood T cell repertoires in COVID-19. The V gene's germline CDR1 is GTSNPN and CDR2 SVGIG (reference sequence). This CDR3 region has 10 residues. Per the study methods: Nucleated cell counts were estimated from reference gene primer amplification. Assay: immunoSEQ multiplex PCR; the TCRdb copy retains only in-frame clones and omits some. The V and J calls and clone size come from that table; D and trimming were worked out from the DNA. The table shows about 370,000 clones, with around 91% occurring only once. The source is a man younger than 35 with active or convalescent COVID-19. The sequencing input was peripheral blood. The chain employs TRBV30 and TRBJ2-1, with 8 bases matching TRBD1. CDR3 coding DNA: TGTGTAACAGGGGGAAATGAGCAGTTCTTC. Translation gives CVTGGNEQFF.